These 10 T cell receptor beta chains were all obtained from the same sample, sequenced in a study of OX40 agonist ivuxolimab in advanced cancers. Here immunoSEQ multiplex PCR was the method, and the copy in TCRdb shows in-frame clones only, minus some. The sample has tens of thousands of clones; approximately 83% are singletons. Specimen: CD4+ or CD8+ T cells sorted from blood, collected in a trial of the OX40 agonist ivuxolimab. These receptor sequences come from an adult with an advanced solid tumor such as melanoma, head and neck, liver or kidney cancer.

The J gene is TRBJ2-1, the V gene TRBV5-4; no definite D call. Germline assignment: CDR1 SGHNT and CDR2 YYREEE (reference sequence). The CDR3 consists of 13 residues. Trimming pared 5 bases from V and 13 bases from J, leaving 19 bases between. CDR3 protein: CASRITPRDPQFF. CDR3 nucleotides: TGTGCCAGCAGGATAACCCCCCGAGACCCTCAGTTCTTC.

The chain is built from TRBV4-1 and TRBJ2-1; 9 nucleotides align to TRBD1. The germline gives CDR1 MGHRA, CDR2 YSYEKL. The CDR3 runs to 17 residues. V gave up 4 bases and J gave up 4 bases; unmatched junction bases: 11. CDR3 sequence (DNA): TGCGCCAGCAGCCCCCGATCAGTGGGACAGGGTTACAATGAGCAGTTCTTC. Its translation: CASSPRSVGQGYNEQFF.

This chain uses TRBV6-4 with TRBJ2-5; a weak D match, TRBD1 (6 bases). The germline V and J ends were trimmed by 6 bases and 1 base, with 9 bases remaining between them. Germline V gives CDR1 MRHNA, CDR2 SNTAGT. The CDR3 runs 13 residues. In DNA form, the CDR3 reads TGTGCCAGCAGCCAGGACAGCCAAGAGACCCAGTACTTC. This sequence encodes CASSQDSQETQYF.

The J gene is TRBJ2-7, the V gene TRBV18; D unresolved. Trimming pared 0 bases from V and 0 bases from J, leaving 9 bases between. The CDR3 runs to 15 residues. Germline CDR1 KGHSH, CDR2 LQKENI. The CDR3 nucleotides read TGTGCCAGCTCACCACCCGCGGACGTCTCCTACGAGCAGTACTTC. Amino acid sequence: CASSPPADVSYEQYF.

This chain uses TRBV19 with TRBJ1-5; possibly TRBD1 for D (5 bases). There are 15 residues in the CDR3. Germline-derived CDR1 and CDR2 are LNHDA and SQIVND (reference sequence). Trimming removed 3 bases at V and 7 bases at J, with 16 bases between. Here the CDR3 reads CASSILLGADQPQHF. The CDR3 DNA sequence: TGTGCCAGTAGTATCCTCCTAGGGGCGGACCAGCCCCAGCATTTT.

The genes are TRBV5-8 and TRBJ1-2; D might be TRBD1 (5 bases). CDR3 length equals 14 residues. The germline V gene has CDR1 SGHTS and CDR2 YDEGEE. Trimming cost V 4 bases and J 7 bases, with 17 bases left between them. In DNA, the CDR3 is TGTGCCAGCAGCCCGACAGAGTTCAACGCTGGCTACACCTTC. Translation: CASSPTEFNAGYTF.

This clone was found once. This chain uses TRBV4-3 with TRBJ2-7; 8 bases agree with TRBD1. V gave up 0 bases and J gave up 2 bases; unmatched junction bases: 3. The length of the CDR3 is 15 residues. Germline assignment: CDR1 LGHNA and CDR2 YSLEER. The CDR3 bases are TGCGCCAGCAGCCAAGAAACAGGGGGGACCTACGAGCAGTACTTC. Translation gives CASSQETGGTYEQYF.

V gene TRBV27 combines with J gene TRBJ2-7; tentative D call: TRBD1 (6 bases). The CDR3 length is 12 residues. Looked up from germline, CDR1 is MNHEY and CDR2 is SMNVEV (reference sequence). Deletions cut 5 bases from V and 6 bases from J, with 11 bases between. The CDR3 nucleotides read TGTGCCAGCAGTACTCGAGGGGGCGAGCAGTACTTC. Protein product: CASSTRGGEQYF.

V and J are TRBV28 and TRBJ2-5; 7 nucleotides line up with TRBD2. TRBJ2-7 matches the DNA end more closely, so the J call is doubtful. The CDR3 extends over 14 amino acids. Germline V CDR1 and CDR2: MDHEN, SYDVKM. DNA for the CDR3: TGTGCCAGCAGTTTTGGGGGGGTATACTACGAGCAGTACTTC. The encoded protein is CASSFGGVYYEQYF.

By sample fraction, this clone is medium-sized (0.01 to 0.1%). This CDR3 reads CASSDSAGANNEQFF. In DNA, the CDR3 is TGTGCCAGCAGTGACTCGGCAGGGGCTAACAATGAGCAGTTCTTC. V usage is TRBV6-4 and J usage is TRBJ2-1, with D tentatively TRBD1 (6 bases). The CDR3 has 15 amino acids. V lost 0 bases and J lost 5, with 11 bases in between. Germline V gene lookup returns CDR1 MRHNA and CDR2 SNTAGT.